The clone carrying this T cell receptor (beta chain) was seen at least ten times. Its antigen is not known. Lactation, pregnancy, other autoimmune disease or uncontrolled infection led to exclusion of patients. V dropped 6 bases and J dropped 5; count of bases not matched to a gene: 3. The CDR3 spans 14 residues. TCR beta CDR3 regions were amplified from RNA. Carried out on the TCR CDR3, a first-round RT-PCR used the HTBI primer set. TCRdb processed the multiplex PCR reads anew with MiXCR; each CDR3 protein has one entry. The table lists just under 750,000 distinct CDR3 sequences, around 40% of them singletons. The data originate from a study of T cells in Graves' hyperthyroidism and ophthalmopathy. At the level of the study: The blood sample was taken at first diagnosis, before treatment began. Notes on the study in general: Ophthalmopathy was distinguished from stable hyperthyroidism by 13 V-J signatures.

The chain is built from TRBV12-3 or TRBV12-4 and TRBJ1-6; 8 bases map to TRBD1. The receptor comes from a woman aged 35 to 49 with Graves' hyperthyroidism. The sequencing input was blood. As DNA, the CDR3 is TGTGCCAGCAGCCCGACAGGGGATAATTCACCCCTCCACTTT. This codes for CASSPTGDNSPLHF.